The 6 T cell receptor beta chains below were found in one sample sequenced in a study of cytomegalovirus exposure and HLA in healthy donors. This PCR relied on a set of 60 Vbeta primers and 13 Jbeta primers. The method was immunoSEQ multiplex PCR; TCRdb's version includes in-frame clones alone and lacks a portion of them. The sample includes about 70,000 clones, roughly 85% of them seen just once. Source material: PBMCs. All receptors derive from a woman aged 25 to 39 in good health and CMV-seronegative.

The chain combines TRBV7-9 with TRBJ1-1; TRBD1 aligns across 8 bases. The CDR3 loop spans 14 amino acids. The V and J ends lost 4 bases and 3 bases, in that order; junction bases with no gene match: 4. The germline gives CDR1 SEHNR, CDR2 FQNEAQ (reference sequence). The CDR3 DNA is TGTGCCAGCAGCTATACAGGGGGGGACACTGAAGCTTTCTTT. Translation: CASSYTGGDTEAFF.

The chain combines TRBV18 with TRBJ1-1; D is uncertain. This CDR3 comprises 14 residues. The V end lost 6 bases, the J end lost 3 bases, and 14 bases lay between the germline ends. CDR1 is KGHSH, CDR2 LQKENI, per germline. The DNA of the CDR3 is TGTGCCAGCTCCAAAAGTCCCGGGGACACTGAAGCTTTCTTT. Translating gives CASSKSPGDTEAFF.

The CDR3 nucleotides are TGTGCCAGCGCAGGCAACTATGGCTACACCTTC. Protein product: CASAGNYGYTF. V is TRBV6-1 and J is TRBJ1-2; D gene unclear. Between the trimmed V and J ends, which lost 8 bases and 2 bases, there was a span of 6 bases. CDR3 length: 11 amino acids. The germline V gene encodes CDR1 MNHNS and CDR2 SASEGT.

CDR3 bases: TGTGCCAGCGGCCGACAAGTGTCCAGGGACAATGAGCAGTTCTTC. Its protein is CASGRQVSRDNEQFF. The gene calls are TRBV21-1 and TRBJ2-1; the table calls TRBD1, which could not be checked here. TRBV21-1 is labeled a pseudogene. The length of the CDR3 is 15 residues.

The chain employs TRBV7-9 and TRBJ2-2, with D tentatively TRBD2 (6 bases). Per germline, CDR1 SEHNR and CDR2 FQNEAQ (reference sequence). The V end lost 5 bases, the J end lost 4 bases, and 14 bases lay between the germline ends. CDR3 length: 15 residues. The CDR3, as DNA: TGTGCCAGCAGCAGAACGGGAGATAGCACCGGGGAGCTGTTTTTT. Translation: CASSRTGDSTGELFF.

This chain joins TRBV6-1 and TRBJ2-3; TRBD1 agrees at 10 bases. The junction had 7 bases not matched to a gene; V was cut back by 6 bases and J by 4 bases. Germline V CDR1 and CDR2: MNHNS, SASEGT. The CDR3 length is 15 residues. The CDR3 nucleotides are TGTGCCAGCAGACCAGCGACAGGGGGCTCAGATACGCAGTATTTT. It codes for CASRPATGGSDTQYF.